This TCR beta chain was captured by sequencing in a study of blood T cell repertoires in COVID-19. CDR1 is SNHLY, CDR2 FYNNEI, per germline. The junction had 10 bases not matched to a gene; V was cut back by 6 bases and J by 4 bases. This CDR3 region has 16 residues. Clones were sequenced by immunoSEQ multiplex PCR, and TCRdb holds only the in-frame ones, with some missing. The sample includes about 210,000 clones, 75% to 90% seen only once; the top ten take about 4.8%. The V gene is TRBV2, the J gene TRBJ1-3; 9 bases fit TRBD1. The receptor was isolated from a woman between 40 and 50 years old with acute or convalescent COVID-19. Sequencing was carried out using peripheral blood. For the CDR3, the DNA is TGTGCCAGCAGGGGTTACAGGGGGCAAATAGGAAACACCATATATTTT. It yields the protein CASRGYRGQIGNTIYF.